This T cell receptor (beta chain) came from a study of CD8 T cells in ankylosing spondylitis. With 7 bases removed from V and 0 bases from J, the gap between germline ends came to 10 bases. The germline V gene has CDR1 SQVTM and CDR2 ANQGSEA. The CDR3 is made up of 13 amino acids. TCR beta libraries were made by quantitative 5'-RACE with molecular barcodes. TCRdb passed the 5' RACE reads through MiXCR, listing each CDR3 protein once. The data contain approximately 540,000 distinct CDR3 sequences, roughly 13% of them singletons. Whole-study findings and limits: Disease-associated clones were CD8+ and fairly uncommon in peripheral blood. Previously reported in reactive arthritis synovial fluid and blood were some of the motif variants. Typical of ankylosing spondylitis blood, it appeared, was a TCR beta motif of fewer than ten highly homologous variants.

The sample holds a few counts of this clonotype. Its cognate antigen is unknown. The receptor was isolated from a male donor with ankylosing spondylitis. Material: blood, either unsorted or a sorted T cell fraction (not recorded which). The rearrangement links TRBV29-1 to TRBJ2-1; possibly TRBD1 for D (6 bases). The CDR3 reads CSGQESSYNEQFF. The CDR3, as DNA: TGCAGCGGACAGGAGAGCTCCTACAATGAGCAGTTCTTC.